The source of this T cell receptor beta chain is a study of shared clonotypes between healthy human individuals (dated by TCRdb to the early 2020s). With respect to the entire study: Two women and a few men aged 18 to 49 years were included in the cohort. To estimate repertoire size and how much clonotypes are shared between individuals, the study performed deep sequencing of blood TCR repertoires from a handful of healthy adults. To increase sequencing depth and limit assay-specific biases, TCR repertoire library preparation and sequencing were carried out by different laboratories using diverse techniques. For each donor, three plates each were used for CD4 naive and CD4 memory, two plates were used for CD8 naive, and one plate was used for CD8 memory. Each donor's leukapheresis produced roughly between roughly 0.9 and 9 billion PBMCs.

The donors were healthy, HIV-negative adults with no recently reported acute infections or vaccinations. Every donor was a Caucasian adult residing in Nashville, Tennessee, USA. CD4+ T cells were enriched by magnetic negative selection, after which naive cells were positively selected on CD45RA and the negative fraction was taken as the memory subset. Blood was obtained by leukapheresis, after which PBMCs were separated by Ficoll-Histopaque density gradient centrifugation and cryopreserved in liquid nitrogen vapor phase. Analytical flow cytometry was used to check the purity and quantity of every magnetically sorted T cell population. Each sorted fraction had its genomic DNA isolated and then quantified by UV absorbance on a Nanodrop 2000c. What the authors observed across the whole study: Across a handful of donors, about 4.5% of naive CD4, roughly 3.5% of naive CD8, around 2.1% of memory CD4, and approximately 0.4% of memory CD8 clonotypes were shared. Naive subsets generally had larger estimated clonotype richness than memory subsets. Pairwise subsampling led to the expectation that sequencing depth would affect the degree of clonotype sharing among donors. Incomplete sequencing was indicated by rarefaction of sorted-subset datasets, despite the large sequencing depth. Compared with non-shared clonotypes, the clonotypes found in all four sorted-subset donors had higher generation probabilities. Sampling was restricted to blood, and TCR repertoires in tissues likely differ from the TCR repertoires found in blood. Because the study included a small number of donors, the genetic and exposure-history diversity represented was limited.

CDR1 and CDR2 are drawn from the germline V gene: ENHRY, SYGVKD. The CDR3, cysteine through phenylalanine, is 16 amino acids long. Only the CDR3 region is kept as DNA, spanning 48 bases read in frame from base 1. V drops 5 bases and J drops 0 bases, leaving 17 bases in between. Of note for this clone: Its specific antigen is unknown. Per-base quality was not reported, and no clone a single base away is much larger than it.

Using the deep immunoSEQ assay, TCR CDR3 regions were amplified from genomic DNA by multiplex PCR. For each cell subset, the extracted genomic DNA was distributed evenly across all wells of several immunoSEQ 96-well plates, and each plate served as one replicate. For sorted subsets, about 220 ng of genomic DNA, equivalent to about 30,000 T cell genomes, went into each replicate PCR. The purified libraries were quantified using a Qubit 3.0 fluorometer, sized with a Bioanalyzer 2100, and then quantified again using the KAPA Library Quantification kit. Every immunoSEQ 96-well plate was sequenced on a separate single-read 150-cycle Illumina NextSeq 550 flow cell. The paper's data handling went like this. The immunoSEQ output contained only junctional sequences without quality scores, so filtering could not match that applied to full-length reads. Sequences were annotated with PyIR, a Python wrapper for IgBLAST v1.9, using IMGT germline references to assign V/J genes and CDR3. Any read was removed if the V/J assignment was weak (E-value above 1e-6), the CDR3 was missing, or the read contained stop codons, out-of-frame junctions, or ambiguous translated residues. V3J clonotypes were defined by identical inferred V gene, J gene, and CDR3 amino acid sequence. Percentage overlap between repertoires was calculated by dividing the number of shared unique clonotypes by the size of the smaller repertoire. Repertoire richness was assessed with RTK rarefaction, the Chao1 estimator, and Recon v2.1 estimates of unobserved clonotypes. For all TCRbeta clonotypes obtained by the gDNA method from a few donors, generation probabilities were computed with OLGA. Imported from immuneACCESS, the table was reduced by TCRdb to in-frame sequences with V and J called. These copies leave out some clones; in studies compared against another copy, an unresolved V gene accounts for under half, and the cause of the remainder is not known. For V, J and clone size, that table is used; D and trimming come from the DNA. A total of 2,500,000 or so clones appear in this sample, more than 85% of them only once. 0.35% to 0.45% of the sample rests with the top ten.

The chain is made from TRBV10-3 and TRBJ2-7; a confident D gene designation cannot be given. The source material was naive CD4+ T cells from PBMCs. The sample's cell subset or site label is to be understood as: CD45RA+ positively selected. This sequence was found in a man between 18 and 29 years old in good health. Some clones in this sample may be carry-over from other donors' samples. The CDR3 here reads CAISPVRGGRSYEQYF. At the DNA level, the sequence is TGTGCCATCAGTCCGGTGCGCGGTGGGCGCTCCTACGAGCAGTACTTC.